The next 17 T cell receptor beta chains were all read from a single sample in a study of blood T cell repertoires in COVID-19. TCRdb's table, derived via immunoSEQ multiplex PCR, lists solely in-frame clones and lacks some. In the table there are around 250,000 clones, around 81% of which are singletons. The sample was peripheral blood. The receptors stem from a man aged 25-45 years who had recovered from COVID-19.

The J gene is TRBJ2-7, the V gene TRBV5-6; no reliable D call. There are 13 residues in the CDR3. Germline V lookup: CDR1 SGHDT, CDR2 YYEEEE. The ends were cut back, 0 bases at V and 0 bases at J, with 4 bases in the middle. The CDR3 loop is CASSLGSSYEQYV. DNA for the CDR3: TGTGCCAGCAGCTTGGGCAGCTCCTACGAGCAGTACGTC.

This chain links TRBV7-9 with TRBJ2-5, with a tentative D call TRBD1 (6 bases). The germline V and J ends were trimmed by 5 bases and 1 base, with 11 bases remaining between them. The CDR3 totals 14 residues. Germline V gives CDR1 SEHNR, CDR2 FQNEAQ (reference sequence). CDR3: CASSQDSSQETQYF. DNA of the CDR3: TGTGCCAGCAGCCAGGACAGCAGCCAAGAGACCCAGTACTTC. Drawing the rest from reference TRBV7-9 and TRBJ2-5, the complete variable domain is DTGVSQNPRHKITKRGQNVTFRCDPISEHNRLYWYRQTLGQGPEFLTYFQNEAQLEKSRLLSDRFSAERPKGSFSTLEIQRTEQGDSAMYLCASSQDSSQETQYFGPGTRLLVL.

The chain uses TRBV27 and TRBJ2-3, with no clear D. The CDR3 has 14 residues. CDR1 MNHEY and CDR2 SMNVEV come from the germline V gene (reference sequence). Trimming shortened V by 5 bases and J by 2 bases, and 11 bases separated the two germline ends. CDR3 loop: CASSPRGTTDTQYF. In DNA form, the CDR3 reads TGTGCCAGCAGTCCAAGAGGCACCACAGATACGCAGTATTTT.

The V gene is TRBV7-9, the J gene TRBJ1-5; unclear D gene. V was clipped by 1 base and J by 4 bases, with 11 bases between them. There are 15 residues in the CDR3. CDR1 and CDR2 (germline): SEHNR, FQNEAQ (reference sequence). Here the CDR3 DNA reads TGTGCCAGCAGCTTAGGGGTGACGGGTAATCAGCCCCAGCATTTT. The encoded protein is CASSLGVTGNQPQHF.

This chain joins TRBV4-1 and TRBJ2-1; 10 bases align to TRBD2. This CDR3 region has 14 residues. CDR1 is MGHRA, CDR2 YSYEKL, per germline. V shed 5 bases, J shed 6 bases, and the junction held 4 bases outside the gene matches. CDR3 in DNA: TGCGCCAGCAGCGGCAAGCGGGGGGGCAATGAGCAGTTCTTC. Residues: CASSGKRGGNEQFF.

J is TRBJ2-7 and V is TRBV6-4, with 9 bases lining up with TRBD1. In germline, CDR1 is MRHNA, CDR2 SNTAGT. This CDR3 is 17 amino acids long. The V and J ends lost 3 bases and 0 bases, in that order; junction bases with no gene match: 9. The CDR3 bases are TGTGCCAGCAGTGAACTCCACCGACAGGGGGTCTCCTACGAGCAGTACTTC. Translated: CASSELHRQGVSYEQYF.

The CDR3 sequence: CASRRGSYEQYF. The CDR3 nucleotides are TGTGCCAGCAGGCGGGGGTCCTACGAGCAGTACTTC. This chain uses TRBV6-5 with TRBJ2-7; 7 bases align to TRBD2. V was clipped by 6 bases and J by 1 base; unmatched bases: 0. CDR3 length: 12 residues. The germline gives CDR1 MNHEY, CDR2 SVGAGI.

A single count supports this clone. The chain is built from TRBV4-2 and TRBJ2-3; 7 positions match TRBD2. The CDR3 spans 14 residues. The junction had 3 bases not matched to a gene; V was cut back by 5 bases and J by 1 base. Germline CDR1 LGHNA, CDR2 YNFKEQ. The CDR3, as DNA: TGTGCCAGCAGCTCCCGGGGGGGCACAGATACGCAGTATTTT. It specifies CASSSRGGTDTQYF.

This clone was picked up many times. This rearrangement joins TRBV6-1 to TRBJ1-5; 8 bases match TRBD1. This CDR3 region has 15 residues. CDR1 and CDR2 (germline): MNHNS, SASEGT. V dropped 2 bases and J dropped 6; count of bases not matched to a gene: 6. This CDR3 is CASSEIGQGSQPQHF. The CDR3 region has the DNA TGTGCCAGCAGTGAAATAGGACAGGGAAGTCAGCCCCAGCATTTT.

In this sample, this clone turned up once. The gene calls are TRBV2 and TRBJ1-4, with 11 nucleotides matching TRBD1. Germline V gene sequence: CDR1 SNHLY, CDR2 FYNNEI. V lost 6 bases and J lost 7; bases outside the gene matches: 4. The CDR3 has 14 residues. The CDR3 coding sequence is TGTGCCAGCAGCGAGGACAGGGGGCGTGAAAAACTGTTTTTT. This gives the protein CASSEDRGREKLFF.

The chain uses TRBV25-1 and TRBJ1-4; the match to TRBD1 covers 10 bases. The CDR3 totals 15 residues. Germline CDR1 is MGHDK and CDR2 is SYGVNS. The V segment lost 1 base and the J segment 5 bases; nucleotides outside the gene matches: 1. The CDR3, as DNA: TGTGCCAGCAGTGAATGGGGACAGGGGAATGAAAAACTGTTTTTT. This encodes CASSEWGQGNEKLFF.

The chain links TRBV25-1 to TRBJ1-2, with TRBD1 identical over 9 bases. This CDR3 is 13 amino acids long. Germline V gene lookup returns CDR1 MGHDK and CDR2 SYGVNS. With V trimmed by 6 bases and J by 8 bases, 7 bases remained unmatched. Here the CDR3 reads CASRGTGFVGYTF. CDR3 nucleotide sequence: TGTGCCAGCAGGGGGACAGGGTTTGTGGGCTACACCTTC.

The chain combines TRBV12-3 or TRBV12-4 with TRBJ1-2, with unresolved D. The germline V and J ends were trimmed by 3 bases and 4 bases, with 3 bases remaining between them. The CDR3 covers 11 residues. In DNA form, the CDR3 reads TGTGCCAGCAGTTTCGGCTATGGCTACACCTTC. It specifies CASSFGYGYTF.

The V and J genes are TRBV5-1 and TRBJ1-4; TRBD1 might be the D (5 bases). The CDR3 is made up of 15 amino acids. Germline assignment: CDR1 SGHRS and CDR2 YFSETQ. Trimming removed 6 bases at V and 5 bases at J, with 17 bases between. CDR3: CASKFDSTSNEKLFF. The CDR3 nucleotides read TGCGCCAGCAAATTCGACAGTACCAGCAATGAAAAACTGTTTTTT.

The chain is built from TRBV23-1 and TRBJ2-3; 7 bases agree with TRBD1. TRBV23-1 falls under the ORF class, with uncertain function. The CDR3 runs to 17 residues. The trim removed 4 bases at V and 1 base at J, leaving 11 bases unmatched. CDR3 DNA sequence: TGCGCCAGCAGTCGGGAAGACAGGGATTCTCGCACAGATACGCAGTATTTT. It encodes CASSREDRDSRTDTQYF.

The rearrangement uses TRBV9 and TRBJ2-2; 9 nucleotides agree with TRBD1. CDR1 and CDR2 from the germline V gene are SGDLS and YYNGEE. CDR3 length equals 15 residues. The ends lost 2 bases at V and 5 bases at J; junction bases unmatched: 4. CDR3 sequence: CASSVAGQGTGELFF. For the CDR3, the DNA is TGTGCCAGCAGCGTCGCGGGACAGGGAACCGGGGAGCTGTTTTTT.

The gene calls are TRBV3-1 (or the pseudogene TRBV3-2) and TRBJ1-2; TRBD1 is a possible D gene (6 bases). This CDR3 is 13 amino acids long. Trimming removed 0 bases from V and 8 bases from J, with 10 bases in between. Germline V gene data show CDR1 as LGHDT and CDR2 as YNNKEL (reference sequence). This chain's CDR3 is CASSQDRGLGYTF. The CDR3 DNA follows: TGTGCCAGCAGCCAAGACAGGGGTTTAGGCTACACCTTC.